The text below deals with one T cell receptor (beta chain). Antigen unknown. The entry originates in a study of blood T cells in healthy people across ages. V was pared by 11 bases and J by 0 bases, with 11 bases between. This CDR3 is built from 12 residues. Germline CDR1 and CDR2: SGHAT and FQNNGV. Through a sample-barcoded 5' primer and a J-beta primer mix, a second PCR was run for roughly 6 to 12 cycles. TCRdb reprocessed the 5' RACE reads with MiXCR, giving one entry per CDR3 protein. The sample lists about 1,500,000 distinct CDR3 sequences, 28% occurring once. Broader study findings: A greater number of naive CD4+ cells and higher diversity distinguished long-lived donors from aged donors. The study found TCR beta diversity correlated strongly with naive T cell percentage.

Sequenced input: blood. The sequence came from a woman aged 25 to 39 in good health. The chain joins TRBV11-2 to TRBJ2-7; D remains unclear. The CDR3 protein is CAAGRHSYEQYF. The CDR3 DNA follows: TGTGCCGCCGGCCGGCACTCCTACGAGCAGTACTTC.